In this sample, the clone carrying this T cell receptor delta chain is medium-sized (0.01 to 0.1%). TCRdb re-processed the reads via CATT. In the table there are approximately 4,000 delta-chain clones, approximately 44% of which are singletons. These data come from a study of gamma-delta chains in newborns, infants, children. The receptor was derived from a child who was a newborn, infant or young child, either healthy, febrile or measles-vaccinated (not recorded which). The sequenced sample was blood, obtained at week 6.

The CDR3 sequence: CALGTFLHTDKLIF. The CDR3 bases are TGTGCTCTTGGCACCTTCCTCCACACCGATAAACTCATCTTT. V usage is TRDV1 and J usage is TRDJ1; 7 bases are shared with TRDD2. The junction had 4 bases not matched to a gene; V was cut back by 6 bases and J by 0 bases. This CDR3 comprises 14 residues. CDR1 and CDR2 (germline): TSWWSYY, QGS.